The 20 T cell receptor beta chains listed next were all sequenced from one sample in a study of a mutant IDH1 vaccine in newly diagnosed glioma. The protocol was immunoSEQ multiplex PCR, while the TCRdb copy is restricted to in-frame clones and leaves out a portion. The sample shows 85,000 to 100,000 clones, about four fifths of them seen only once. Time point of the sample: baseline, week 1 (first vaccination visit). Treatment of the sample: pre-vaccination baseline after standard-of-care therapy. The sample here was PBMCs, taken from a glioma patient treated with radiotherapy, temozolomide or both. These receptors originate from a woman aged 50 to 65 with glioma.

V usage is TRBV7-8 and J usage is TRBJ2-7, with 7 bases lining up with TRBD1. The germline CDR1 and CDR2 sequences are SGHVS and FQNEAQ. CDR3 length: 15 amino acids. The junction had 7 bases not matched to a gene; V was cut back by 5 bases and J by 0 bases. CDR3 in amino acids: CASSLKTGASYEQYF. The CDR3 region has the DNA TGTGCCAGCAGCCTCAAAACAGGGGCCTCCTACGAGCAGTACTTC.

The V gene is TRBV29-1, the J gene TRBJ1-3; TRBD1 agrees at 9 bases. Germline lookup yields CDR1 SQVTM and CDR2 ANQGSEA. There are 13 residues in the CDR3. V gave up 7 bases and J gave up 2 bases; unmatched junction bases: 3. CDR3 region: CSARTGAGNTIYF. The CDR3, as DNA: TGCAGCGCCAGGACAGGGGCTGGAAACACCATATATTTT.

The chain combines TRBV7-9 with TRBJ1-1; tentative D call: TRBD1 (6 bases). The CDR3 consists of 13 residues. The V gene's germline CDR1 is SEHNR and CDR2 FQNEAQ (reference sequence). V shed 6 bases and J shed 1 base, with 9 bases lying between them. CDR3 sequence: CASSEGENTEAFF. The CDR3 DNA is TGTGCCAGCAGTGAGGGGGAGAACACTGAAGCTTTCTTT.

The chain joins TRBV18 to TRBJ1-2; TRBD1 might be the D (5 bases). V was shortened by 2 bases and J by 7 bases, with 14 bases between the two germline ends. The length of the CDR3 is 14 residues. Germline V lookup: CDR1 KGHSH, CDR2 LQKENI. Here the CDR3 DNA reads TGTGCCAGCTCACCAGGGGCAGGAGCAGGTGGCTACACCTTC. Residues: CASSPGAGAGGYTF.

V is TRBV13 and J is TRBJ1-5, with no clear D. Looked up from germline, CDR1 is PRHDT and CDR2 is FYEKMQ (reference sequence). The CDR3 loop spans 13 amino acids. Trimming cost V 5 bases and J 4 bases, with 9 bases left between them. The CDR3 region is CASSNSKNQPQHF. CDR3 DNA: TGTGCCAGCAGCAACTCGAAAAATCAGCCCCAGCATTTT.

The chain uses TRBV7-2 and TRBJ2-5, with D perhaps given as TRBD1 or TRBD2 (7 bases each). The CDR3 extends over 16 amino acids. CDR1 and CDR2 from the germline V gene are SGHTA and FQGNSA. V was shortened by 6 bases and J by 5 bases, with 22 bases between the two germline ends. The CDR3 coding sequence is TGTGCCAGCAGTTCCAGGGGGGGTGGAATTCGGGAGACCCAGTACTTC. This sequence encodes CASSSRGGGIRETQYF.

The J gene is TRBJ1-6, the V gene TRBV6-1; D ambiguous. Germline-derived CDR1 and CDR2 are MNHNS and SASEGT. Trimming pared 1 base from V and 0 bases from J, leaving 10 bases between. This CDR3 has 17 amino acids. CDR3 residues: CASSEVGGSSYNSPLHF. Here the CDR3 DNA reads TGTGCCAGCAGTGAAGTTGGTGGGAGCTCCTATAATTCACCCCTCCACTTT.

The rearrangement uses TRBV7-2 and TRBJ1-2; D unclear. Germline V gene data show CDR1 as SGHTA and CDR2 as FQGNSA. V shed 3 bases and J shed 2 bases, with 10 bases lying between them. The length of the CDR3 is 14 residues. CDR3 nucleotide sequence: TGTGCCAGCAGCTTTGGGAGTGGGAACTATGGCTACACCTTC. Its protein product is CASSFGSGNYGYTF.

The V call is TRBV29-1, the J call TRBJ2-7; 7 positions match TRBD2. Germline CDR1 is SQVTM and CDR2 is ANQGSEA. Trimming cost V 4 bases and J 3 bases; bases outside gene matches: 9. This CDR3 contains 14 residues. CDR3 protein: CSVARGRGSYEQYF. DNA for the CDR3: TGCAGCGTTGCCCGTGGGCGGGGGAGCTACGAGCAGTACTTC.

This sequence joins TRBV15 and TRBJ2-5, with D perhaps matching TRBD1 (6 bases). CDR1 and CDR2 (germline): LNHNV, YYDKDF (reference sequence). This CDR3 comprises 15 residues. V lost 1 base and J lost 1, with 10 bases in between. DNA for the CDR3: TGTGCCACCAGCAGAGCCCAGGGGCCCCAAGAGACCCAGTACTTC. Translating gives CATSRAQGPQETQYF.

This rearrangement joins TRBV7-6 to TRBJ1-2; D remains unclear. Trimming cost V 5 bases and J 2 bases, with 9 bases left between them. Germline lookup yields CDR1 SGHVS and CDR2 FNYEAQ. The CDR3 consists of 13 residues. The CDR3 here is CASSEDTNYGYTF. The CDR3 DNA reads TGTGCCAGCAGCGAAGACACCAACTATGGCTACACCTTC. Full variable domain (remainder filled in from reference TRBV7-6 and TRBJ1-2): GAGVSQSPRYKVTKRGQDVALRCDPISGHVSLYWYRQALGQGPEFLTYFNYEAQQDKSGLPNDRFSAERPEGSISTLTIQRTEQRDSAMYRCASSEDTNYGYTFGSGTRLTVV.

The DNA for the CDR3 is TGCGCCAGCAGCCCCCTGCGTGCGGGGACGAACACTGAAGCTTTCTTT. Amino acids: CASSPLRAGTNTEAFF. The chain recombines TRBV5-1 with TRBJ1-1; a weak D match, TRBD1 (5 bases). Trimming removed 4 bases from V and 1 base from J, with 17 bases in between. The CDR3 loop spans 16 amino acids. Germline V gene lookup returns CDR1 SGHRS and CDR2 YFSETQ.

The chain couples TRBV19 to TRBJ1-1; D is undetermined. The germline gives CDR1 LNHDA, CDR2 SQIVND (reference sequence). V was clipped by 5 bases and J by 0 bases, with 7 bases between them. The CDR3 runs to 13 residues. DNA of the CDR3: TGTGCCAGTAGTGTCCGGATGAACACTGAAGCTTTCTTT. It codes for CASSVRMNTEAFF. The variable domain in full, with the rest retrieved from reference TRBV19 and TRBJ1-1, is DGGITQSPKYLFRKEGQNVTLSCEQNLNHDAMYWYRQDPGQGLRLIYYSQIVNDFQKGDIAEGYSVSREKKESFPLTVTSAQKNPTAFYLCASSVRMNTEAFFGQGTRLTVV.

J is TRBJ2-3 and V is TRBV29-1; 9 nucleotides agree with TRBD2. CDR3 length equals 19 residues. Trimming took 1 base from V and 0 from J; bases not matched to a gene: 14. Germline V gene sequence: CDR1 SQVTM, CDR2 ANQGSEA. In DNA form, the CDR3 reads TGCAGCGTTGAAGTAGGGTTCAGCGGGGGGCCATATAGCACAGATACGCAGTATTTT. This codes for CSVEVGFSGGPYSTDTQYF.

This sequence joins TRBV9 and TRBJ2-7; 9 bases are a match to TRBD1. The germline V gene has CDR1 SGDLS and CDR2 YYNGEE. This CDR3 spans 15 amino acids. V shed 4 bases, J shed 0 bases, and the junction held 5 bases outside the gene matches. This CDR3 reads CASSPGTGTSYEQYF. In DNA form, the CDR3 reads TGTGCCAGCAGCCCCGGGACAGGGACCTCCTACGAGCAGTACTTC.

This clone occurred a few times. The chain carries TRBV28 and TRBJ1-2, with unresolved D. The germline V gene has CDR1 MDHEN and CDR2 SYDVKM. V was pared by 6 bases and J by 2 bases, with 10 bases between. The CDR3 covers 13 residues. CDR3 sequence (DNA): TGTGCCAGCAGCCTCAGCTCCAACTATGGCTACACCTTC. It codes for CASSLSSNYGYTF.

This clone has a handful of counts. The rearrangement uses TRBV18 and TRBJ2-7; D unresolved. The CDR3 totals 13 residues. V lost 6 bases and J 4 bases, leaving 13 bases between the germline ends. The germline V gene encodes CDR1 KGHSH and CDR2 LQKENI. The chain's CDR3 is CASSPQVEYEQYF. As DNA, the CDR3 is TGTGCCAGCTCCCCCCAAGTTGAATACGAGCAGTACTTC. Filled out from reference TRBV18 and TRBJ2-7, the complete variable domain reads NAGVMQNPRHLVRRRGQEARLRCSPMKGHSHVYWYRQLPEEGLKFMVYLQKENIIDESGMPKERFSAEFPKEGPSILRIQQVVRGDSAAYFCASSPQVEYEQYFGPGTRLTVT.

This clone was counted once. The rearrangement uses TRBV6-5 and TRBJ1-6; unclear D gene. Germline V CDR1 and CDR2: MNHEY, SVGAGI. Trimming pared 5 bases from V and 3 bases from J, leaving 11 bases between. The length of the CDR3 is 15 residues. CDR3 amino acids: CASSRTNLYNSPLHF. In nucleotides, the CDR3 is TGTGCCAGCAGTCGGACGAATCTCTATAATTCACCCCTCCACTTT.

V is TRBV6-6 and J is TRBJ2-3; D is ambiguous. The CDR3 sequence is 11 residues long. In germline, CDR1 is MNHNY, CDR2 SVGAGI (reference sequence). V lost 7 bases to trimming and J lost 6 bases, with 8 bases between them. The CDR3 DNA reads TGTGCCAGCACCTCCGTGGATACGCAGTATTTT. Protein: CASTSVDTQYF.

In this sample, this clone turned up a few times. CDR3 sequence: CSVPLGTQYF. The CDR3, as DNA: TGCAGCGTCCCACTCGGGACCCAGTACTTC. V is TRBV29-1 and J is TRBJ2-5, with D uncertain. This CDR3 region has 10 residues. Germline V CDR1 and CDR2: SQVTM, ANQGSEA. Trimming took off 6 bases at V and 7 bases at J, with 9 bases between the two ends.